A selection of T cell receptor beta chains follows, all from one sample in a study of blood T cells in healthy people across ages. TCRdb fed the 5' RACE reads into MiXCR, producing one record per CDR3 protein. The profile shows roughly 800,000 distinct CDR3 sequences, roughly 25% of them singletons. These data also featured in a second study, about T cells of mothers and their children.

Material: blood. These receptors all stem from a boy between 5 and 17 years old in good health. Both conserved end residues are part of each CDR3. A D gene is named only where the DNA matches it firmly. Clone sizes are given selectively: once, few, many, or a class where the clone is expanded.

j_gene	v_gene	d_gene	abundance	CDR3aa	CDR3nt
TRBJ2-7	TRBV11-1	TRBD1	few	CASSSRQGLEQYF	TGTGCCAGCAGCAGTCGACAGGGTCTCGAGCAGTACTTC
TRBJ2-7	TRBV6-2/TRBV6-3	-	-	CASRRAGTYEQYF	TGTGCCAGCAGGAGGGCGGGAACCTACGAGCAGTACTTC
TRBJ2-7	TRBV7-3	-	-	CASSPYSGYEQYF	TGTGCCAGCAGCCCATATAGCGGATACGAGCAGTACTTC
TRBJ1-2	TRBV15	-	-	CATSRDQAGYGYTF	TGTGCCACCAGCAGAGATCAGGCCGGCTATGGCTACACCTTC
TRBJ1-2	TRBV7-2	-	-	CASSLGGAQNYGYTF	TGTGCCAGCAGCTTAGGAGGCGCTCAGAACTATGGCTACACCTTC
TRBJ2-7	TRBV5-1	TRBD2	few	CASSAGTSGTSSYEQYF	TGCGCCAGCAGCGCTGGGACTAGCGGGACCAGCTCCTACGAGCAGTACTTC
TRBJ1-2	TRBV29-1	TRBD1	-	CSVAEPGGTGYTF	TGCAGCGTTGCGGAACCAGGGGGTACTGGCTACACCTTC
TRBJ1-1	TRBV27	-	few	CATAGTEAFF	TGTGCCACCGCCGGCACTGAAGCTTTCTTT
TRBJ1-1	TRBV6-2/TRBV6-3	-	-	CASIQVHLNTEAFF	TGTGCCAGCATCCAAGTCCATCTGAACACTGAAGCTTTCTTT
TRBJ2-1	TRBV7-2	TRBD1	-	CASSSSATGTGGHGQFF	TGTGCCAGCAGCTCCTCCGCAACCGGGACAGGGGGCCATGGGCAGTTCTTC
TRBJ2-5	TRBV2	-	few	CASSEQKETQYF	TGTGCCAGCAGTGAACAGAAAGAGACCCAGTACTTC
TRBJ2-1	TRBV7-9	TRBD1	-	CASSGYRGQPNEQFF	TGTGCCAGCAGCGGGTACAGGGGGCAGCCGAATGAGCAGTTCTTC
TRBJ2-1	TRBV5-1	-	many	CASSSPDTYNEQFF	TGCGCCAGCAGCTCGCCGGACACCTACAATGAGCAGTTCTTC
TRBJ2-7	TRBV29-1	-	-	CSGTDLTYEQYF	TGCAGCGGCACGGACCTAACCTACGAGCAGTACTTC
TRBJ2-1	TRBV4-3	-	-	CASSQVLADRGDEQFF	TGCGCCAGCAGCCAAGTGTTAGCTGATAGAGGCGATGAGCAGTTCTTC
TRBJ1-3	TRBV5-1	TRBD1	few	CASSLGDRATGNTIYF	TGCGCCAGCAGCTTGGGGGACAGGGCGACTGGAAACACCATATATTTT
TRBJ2-7	TRBV20-1	-	-	CSARAVHRALSSYEQYF	TGCAGTGCTAGAGCGGTCCACAGGGCCCTCAGCTCCTACGAGCAGTACTTC
TRBJ2-5	TRBV6-2/TRBV6-3	TRBD2	-	CASSPSKQAREGQETQYF	TGTGCCAGCAGTCCCTCTAAACAAGCCCGGGAGGGCCAAGAGACCCAGTACTTC
TRBJ1-1	TRBV7-2	-	-	CASSLGGVGNTEAFF	TGTGCCAGCAGCCTTGGGGGTGTGGGGAACACTGAAGCTTTCTTT
TRBJ2-5	TRBV12-3/TRBV12-4	TRBD2	-	CASSPGASGNQETQYF	TGTGCCAGCAGCCCCGGGGCTAGCGGGAACCAAGAGACCCAGTACTTC
TRBJ2-5	TRBV24-1	-	-	CATRDQTGPKETQYF	TGTGCCACCCGTGATCAAACCGGGCCCAAAGAGACCCAGTACTTC
TRBJ2-5	TRBV5-4	-	few	CASRLDPKETQYF	TGTGCCAGCAGACTGGACCCTAAAGAGACCCAGTACTTC
TRBJ2-3	TRBV29-1	TRBD2	-	CSVEGGRSTDTQYF	TGCAGCGTTGAAGGCGGGAGGTCGACAGATACGCAGTATTTT
TRBJ2-3	TRBV12-3/TRBV12-4	TRBD1	-	CASSFRTGQVRLSDTQYF	TGTGCCAGCAGTTTCCGGACAGGGCAGGTCCGTCTTTCAGATACGCAGTATTTT
TRBJ2-5	TRBV20-1	-	few	CSAPRGTADQETQYF	TGCAGTGCCCCGCGTGGGACGGCAGACCAAGAGACCCAGTACTTC
TRBJ2-1	TRBV29-1	TRBD1	few	CSVVPGQGSHEQFF	TGCAGCGTAGTACCGGGACAGGGCAGCCATGAGCAGTTCTTC
TRBJ1-2	TRBV6-5	-	-	CASSYSEGGNGYTF	TGTGCCAGCAGTTACTCGGAAGGGGGGAATGGCTACACCTTC
TRBJ2-5	TRBV28	TRBD2	few	CASSFGGAGRETQYF	TGTGCCAGCAGTTTCGGGGGGGCCGGACGGGAGACCCAGTACTTC
TRBJ2-7	TRBV29-1	TRBD2	few	CSVVPIAGGPSYEQYF	TGCAGCGTAGTACCTATAGCGGGAGGGCCATCGTACGAGCAGTACTTC
TRBJ2-7	TRBV20-1	TRBD1	-	CSARDRRQGTEQYF	TGCAGTGCTAGAGATAGACGACAGGGGACCGAGCAGTACTTC
TRBJ2-2	TRBV5-1	-	few	CASSSQSDPNTGELFF	TGCGCCAGCAGCTCGCAGTCGGACCCGAACACCGGGGAGCTGTTTTTT
TRBJ2-7	TRBV7-9	-	-	CASSLGAGTLEQYF	TGTGCCAGCAGCTTAGGGGCGGGGACCCTCGAGCAGTACTTC
TRBJ2-3	TRBV20-1	-	-	CSASSGTSTDTQYF	TGCAGTGCTAGTTCCGGGACTAGCACAGATACGCAGTATTTT
TRBJ2-7	TRBV28	-	few	CASSLGEHYEQYF	TGTGCCAGCAGTTTAGGGGAACACTACGAGCAGTACTTC
TRBJ2-7	TRBV10-3	-	few	CAISEALSYEQYF	TGTGCCATCAGTGAGGCCCTGTCCTACGAGCAGTACTTC
TRBJ2-3	TRBV12-3/TRBV12-4	-	few	CASSSFRTSGDTHSTDTQYF	TGTGCCAGCAGTTCTTTCCGGACTAGTGGGGACACTCATAGCACAGATACGCAGTATTTT
TRBJ1-1	TRBV19	-	many	CASSIGTANTEAFF	TGTGCCAGTAGTATTGGGACGGCCAACACTGAAGCTTTCTTT
TRBJ2-3	TRBV6-4	-	-	CASSEEGWGVKRTDTQYF	TGTGCCAGCAGTGAGGAGGGATGGGGCGTTAAACGCACAGATACGCAGTATTTT
TRBJ1-5	TRBV11-2	-	-	CASSLFGDQPQHF	TGTGCCAGCAGCTTATTTGGGGACCAGCCCCAGCATTTT
TRBJ1-1	TRBV20-1	-	-	CSARDVRGFTEAFF	TGCAGTGCTAGAGATGTAAGGGGGTTCACTGAAGCTTTCTTT
TRBJ2-4	TRBV12-3/TRBV12-4	-	-	CASARRSKNIQYF	TGTGCCAGCGCCCGGAGGTCCAAAAACATTCAGTACTTC
TRBJ1-6	TRBV28	-	-	CASPPYSDSPLHF	TGTGCCAGCCCCCCATACTCGGATTCACCCCTCCACTTT
TRBJ2-2	TRBV6-2/TRBV6-3	-	-	CASREQNRNTGELFF	TGTGCCAGCAGGGAACAAAACAGGAACACCGGGGAGCTGTTTTTT
TRBJ2-5	TRBV4-3	-	-	CASSQDWPGYQETQYF	TGCGCCAGCAGCCAAGATTGGCCAGGGTACCAAGAAACCCAGTACTTC
TRBJ2-3	TRBV10-2	-	-	CASSESGTTDTQYF	TGCGCCAGCAGTGAGTCGGGAACTACAGATACGCAGTATTTT
TRBJ2-5	TRBV7-9	-	-	CASSEPAGQKQETQYF	TGTGCCAGCAGCGAACCCGCGGGACAGAAGCAAGAGACCCAGTACTTC
TRBJ1-2	TRBV7-9	TRBD1	-	CASSLVRDRTINYGYTF	TGTGCCAGCAGCTTAGTAAGGGACAGGACCATTAACTATGGCTACACCTTC
TRBJ2-7	TRBV10-3	-	-	CAISGQGSEQYF	TGTGCCATCAGTGGCCAGGGAAGCGAGCAGTACTTC
TRBJ2-7	TRBV7-6	TRBD2	few	CASSSRGFPSTYEQYF	TGTGCCAGCAGCTCGCGGGGGTTCCCCTCTACCTACGAGCAGTACTTC
TRBJ2-5	TRBV25-1	-	many	CASSESSRGQETQYF	TGTGCCAGCAGTGAATCATCCCGGGGACAAGAGACCCAGTACTTC
TRBJ2-5	TRBV29-1	-	-	CSVAKGAETQYF	TGCAGCGTTGCGAAAGGTGCGGAGACCCAGTACTTC
TRBJ2-1	TRBV6-1	TRBD2	-	CASGGGNRYNEQFF	TGTGCCAGTGGGGGGGGGAATCGGTACAATGAGCAGTTCTTC
TRBJ2-2	TRBV20-1	-	-	CSTTDRRSQTGELFF	TGCAGTACCACAGACAGGAGGAGTCAAACCGGGGAGCTGTTTTTT
TRBJ1-2	TRBV29-1	-	few	CSVLGPGLQGYTF	TGCAGCGTCCTTGGGCCAGGGTTGCAGGGCTACACCTTC
TRBJ2-1	TRBV4-3	-	-	CASSQDLGNSREQFF	TGCGCCAGCAGCCAAGATCTCGGAAACAGCCGGGAGCAGTTCTTC
TRBJ2-5	TRBV6-6	TRBD2	-	CASTMGLVKETQYF	TGTGCCAGCACCATGGGACTAGTCAAAGAGACCCAGTACTTC
TRBJ2-1	TRBV12-3/TRBV12-4	-	few	CASTPGPPKQFF	TGTGCCAGCACCCCTGGCCCACCTAAGCAGTTCTTC